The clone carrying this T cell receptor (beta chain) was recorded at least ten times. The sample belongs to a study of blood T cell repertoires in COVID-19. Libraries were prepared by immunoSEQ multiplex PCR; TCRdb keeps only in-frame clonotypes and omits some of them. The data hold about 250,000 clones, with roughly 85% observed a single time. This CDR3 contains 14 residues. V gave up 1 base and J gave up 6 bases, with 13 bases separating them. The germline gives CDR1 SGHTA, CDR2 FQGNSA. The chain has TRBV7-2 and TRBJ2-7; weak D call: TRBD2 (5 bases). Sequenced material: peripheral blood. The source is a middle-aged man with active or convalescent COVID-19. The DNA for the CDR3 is TGTGCCAGCAGCTTAGTGGGAGTGGTGTCCGAGCAGTACTTC. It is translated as CASSLVGVVSEQYF. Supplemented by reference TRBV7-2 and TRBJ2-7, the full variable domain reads GAGVSQSPSNKVTEKGKDVELRCDPISGHTALYWYRQSLGQGLEFLIYFQGNSAPDKSGLPSDRFSAERTGGSVSTLTIQRTQQEDSAVYLCASSLVGVVSEQYFGPGTRLTVT.